This is a list of T cell receptor beta chains from one sample in a study of T cells after yellow fever vaccination. TCRdb fed the 5' RACE reads into MiXCR, producing one record per CDR3 protein. The data contain 250,000 to 400,000 distinct CDR3 sequences, around 4.3% of them singletons. The input for sequencing was PBMCs, taken 15 days after the yellow fever booster vaccination. These receptors were taken from a man younger than 35 who received the YFV17D yellow fever vaccine. CDR3s include the opening cysteine and the closing phenylalanine or tryptophan. A D gene is named only where the DNA matches it firmly. Part of the rows lack a size; the others show once, few, many or a class for expanded clones.

TRBJ1-1 - - TRBV12-3/TRBV12-4 CASSLIGVNTEAFF TGTGCCAGCAGCCTCATCGGGGTGAACACTGAAGCTTTCTTT
TRBJ1-1 TRBD1 few TRBV5-6 CASSLEGTGWMNTEAFF TGTGCCAGCAGCTTGGAAGGGACAGGCTGGATGAACACTGAAGCTTTCTTT
TRBJ1-2 - few TRBV18 CASSPGGFARVYTF TGTGCCAGCTCCCCGGGCGGGTTCGCAAGGGTCTACACCTTC
TRBJ2-1 - many TRBV11-2 CASSKESSYNEQFF TGTGCCAGCAGCAAAGAGAGCTCCTACAATGAGCAGTTCTTC
TRBJ1-1 TRBD1 many TRBV7-2 CASTLQGAVWTEAFF TGTGCCAGCACCTTACAGGGGGCGGTTTGGACTGAAGCTTTCTTT
TRBJ1-2 - - TRBV5-1 CASSLQRGANYGYTF TGCGCCAGCAGCTTACAAAGGGGAGCTAACTATGGCTACACCTTC
TRBJ1-6 - few TRBV12-3/TRBV12-4 CASSLEPYNSPLHF TGTGCCAGCAGTTTAGAGCCCTATAATTCACCCCTCCACTTT
TRBJ1-5 TRBD1 - TRBV20-1 CSARETGGRQPQHF TGCAGTGCTAGAGAGACAGGGGGCCGACAGCCCCAGCATTTT
TRBJ2-5 - few TRBV10-3 CAISELGPETQYF TGTGCCATCAGTGAACTAGGCCCCGAGACCCAGTACTTC
TRBJ1-3 - many TRBV4-3 CASSQDGTLSSGNTIYF TGCGCCAGCAGCCAAGACGGGACACTCAGCTCTGGAAACACCATATATTTT
TRBJ1-5 - many TRBV7-2 CASRYTGGPQHF TGTGCCAGCAGGTATACAGGAGGGCCCCAGCATTTT
TRBJ1-6 TRBD1 few TRBV10-3 CAIRSTGDNNSPLHF TGTGCCATCAGGTCGACAGGGGATAACAATTCACCCCTCCACTTT
TRBJ2-2 TRBD2 - TRBV2 CASSGGGAPAGELFF TGTGCCAGCAGTGGCGGGGGGGCCCCCGCCGGGGAGCTGTTTTTT
TRBJ1-4 - many TRBV5-1 CASTLGTTNEKLFF TGCGCCAGCACTCTCGGAACAACTAATGAAAAACTGTTTTTT
TRBJ1-6 - few TRBV5-1 CASSLDSYSPLHF TGCGCCAGCAGCTTGGACTCCTATTCACCCCTCCACTTT
TRBJ1-6 - few TRBV7-9 CASSLSTAPDSPLHF TGTGCCAGCAGCTTATCCACAGCCCCTGATTCACCCCTCCACTTT
TRBJ2-1 TRBD2 few TRBV11-2 CASSLDGLAGGHPSNEQFF TGTGCCAGCAGCTTAGACGGACTAGCGGGGGGGCATCCTTCCAATGAGCAGTTCTTC
TRBJ2-1 - - TRBV11-1 CASSLGANWEQFF TGTGCCAGCAGCTTAGGGGCCAATTGGGAGCAGTTCTTC
TRBJ1-1 TRBD1 few TRBV15 CATSTRDRMNTEAFF TGTGCCACCAGCACAAGGGACAGAATGAACACTGAAGCTTTCTTT
TRBJ1-1 - - TRBV18 CASSSGMNTEAFF TGTGCCAGCTCCTCAGGGATGAACACTGAAGCTTTCTTT
TRBJ2-5 - many TRBV7-8 CASSSLLVLGETQYF TGTGCCAGCAGCTCCCTACTCGTCCTTGGAGAGACCCAGTACTTC
TRBJ2-5 - many TRBV6-5 CASSYPNPETQYF TGTGCCAGCAGTTACCCGAATCCGGAGACCCAGTACTTC
TRBJ2-3 TRBD2 many TRBV7-2 CASSLRRGRVDTQYF TGTGCCAGCAGCTTAAGGCGGGGGAGGGTAGATACGCAGTATTTT
TRBJ1-2 - many TRBV7-8 CASSLVEGRQGGGYTF TGTGCCAGCAGCTTAGTTGAAGGTCGGCAGGGCGGCGGCTACACCTTC
TRBJ2-5 TRBD1 few TRBV5-1 CASSPMTGDRGETQYF TGCGCCAGCAGTCCTATGACAGGGGATCGTGGAGAGACCCAGTACTTC
TRBJ2-1 TRBD1 - TRBV5-1 CASSPRRGQGAYEQFF TGCGCCAGCAGCCCTAGGAGGGGACAGGGGGCATATGAGCAGTTCTTC
TRBJ2-3 - many TRBV20-1 CSAVVAGPGDTQYF TGCAGTGCCGTCGTAGCTGGGCCGGGGGATACGCAGTATTTT
TRBJ2-4 - - TRBV20-1 CSARQYIAKNIQYF TGCAGTGCAAGGCAGTATATAGCCAAAAACATTCAGTACTTC
TRBJ1-1 - many TRBV20-1 CSAPPRGRALTEAFF TGCAGTGCTCCCCCTCGAGGGAGAGCGCTCACTGAAGCTTTCTTT
TRBJ1-1 TRBD1 few TRBV6-2/TRBV6-3 CASSYGRRGPEAFF TGTGCCAGCAGTTACGGACGGAGGGGGCCTGAAGCTTTCTTT
TRBJ1-6 - many TRBV4-2 CASSQVGGDNSPLHF TGTGCCAGCAGCCAAGTAGGAGGAGATAATTCACCCCTCCACTTT
TRBJ2-1 TRBD2 many TRBV6-2/TRBV6-3 CASSYSSSGGRSYNEQFF TGTGCCAGCAGTTACTCGTCTAGCGGGGGTCGCTCCTACAATGAGCAGTTCTTC
TRBJ2-3 - many TRBV29-1 CSVWEGSTDTQYF TGCAGCGTTTGGGAAGGGTCTACAGATACGCAGTATTTT
TRBJ1-3 - many TRBV21-1 CASTRHLTIYF TGTGCCAGCACCAGACATCTCACCATATATTTT
TRBJ2-3 - many TRBV7-2 CASSLRDTDTQYF TGTGCCAGCAGCTTAAGGGACACAGATACGCAGTATTTT
TRBJ1-2 - many TRBV18 CASSLTSGRLYSGTLFYGYTF TGTGCCAGCTCACTTACTTCGGGACGCCTCTATTCGGGGACCCTTTTCTATGGCTACACCTTC
TRBJ1-6 - - TRBV2 CASNPRETPLHF TGTGCCAGCAATCCTCGGGAGACACCCCTCCACTTT
TRBJ2-1 - - TRBV27 CASSLSRRGALSYNEQFF TGTGCCAGCAGTTTATCCCGGAGAGGCGCCTTAAGCTACAATGAGCAGTTCTTC
TRBJ1-1 - few TRBV7-9 CASSSPWTERATEAFF TGTGCCAGCAGTTCTCCTTGGACAGAGAGAGCCACTGAAGCTTTCTTT
TRBJ2-5 - - TRBV3-2 CASSQDHGVVEETQYF TGTGCCAGCAGCCAAGATCACGGGGTTGTGGAAGAGACCCAGTACTTC
TRBJ2-7 TRBD1 many TRBV10-3 CAISTGTGNSYEQYF TGTGCCATCAGCACCGGGACAGGGAACTCCTACGAGCAGTACTTC
TRBJ1-3 - many TRBV20-1 CSARGYGNTIYF TGCAGTGCTCGGGGTTACGGAAACACCATATATTTT
TRBJ1-1 - many TRBV5-1 CASSFGSQYTEAFF TGCGCCAGCAGCTTCGGGTCTCAATACACTGAAGCTTTCTTT
TRBJ2-7 - many TRBV7-2 CASSSFPYEQYF TGTGCCAGCAGCTCCTTTCCCTACGAGCAGTACTTC
TRBJ1-2 - many TRBV2 CASSDRGGGGYTF TGTGCCAGCAGTGACAGGGGAGGCGGTGGCTACACCTTC
TRBJ1-4 - - TRBV20-1 CSARPHRPTNEKLFF TGCAGTGCCAGACCCCACAGACCAACTAATGAAAAACTGTTTTTT
TRBJ2-5 - - TRBV5-1 CASSLASVGDIPETQYF TGCGCCAGCAGCTTGGCCTCGGTGGGGGACATCCCCGAGACCCAGTACTTC
TRBJ1-2 - many TRBV20-1 CSAYLRASYGYTF TGCAGTGCATACCTCCGAGCGAGCTATGGCTACACCTTC
TRBJ2-3 - - TRBV7-2 CASSLWGTQTDTQYF TGTGCCAGCAGCTTATGGGGGACTCAGACAGATACGCAGTATTTT
TRBJ2-3 - many TRBV4-1 CASSQDGGGGDTQYF TGCGCCAGCAGCCAAGATGGAGGGGGAGGAGATACGCAGTATTTT
TRBJ2-1 - - TRBV4-1 CASSQDLGQRFF TGCGCCAGCAGCCAAGATTTAGGACAGAGGTTCTTC
TRBJ2-5 - many TRBV20-1 CSARDRGETQYF TGCAGTGCTAGAGATCGAGGAGAGACCCAGTACTTC